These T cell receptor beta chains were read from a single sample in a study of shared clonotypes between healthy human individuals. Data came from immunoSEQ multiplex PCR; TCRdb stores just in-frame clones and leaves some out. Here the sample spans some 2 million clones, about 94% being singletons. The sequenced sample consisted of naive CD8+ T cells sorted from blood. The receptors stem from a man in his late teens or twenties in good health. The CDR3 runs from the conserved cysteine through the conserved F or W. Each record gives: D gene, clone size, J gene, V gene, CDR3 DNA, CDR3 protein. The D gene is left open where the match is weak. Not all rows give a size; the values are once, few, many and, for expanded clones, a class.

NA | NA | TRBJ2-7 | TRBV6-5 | TGTGCCAGCAGTGAAGCCCCCAGCAGCGAGCAGTACTTC | CASSEAPSSEQYF
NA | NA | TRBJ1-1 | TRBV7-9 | TGTGCCAGCAGCAAGAACACTGAAGCTTTCTTT | CASSKNTEAFF
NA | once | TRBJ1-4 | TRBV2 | TGTGCCAGCAGTGTAAGGTGGGAAAAACTGTTTTTT | CASSVRWEKLFF
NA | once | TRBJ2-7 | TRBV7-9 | TGTGCCAGCAGCTTAGGGATTGGCAACGAGCAGTACTTC | CASSLGIGNEQYF
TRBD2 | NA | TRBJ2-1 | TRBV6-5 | TGTGCCAGCCGACGGGAGGGCCGTCTCAATGAGCAGTTCTTC | CASRREGRLNEQFF
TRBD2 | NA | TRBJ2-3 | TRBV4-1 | TGCGCCAGCAGCCAAGTAACGCCTAGCGGGAGGGCTAGCACAGATACGCAGTATTTT | CASSQVTPSGRASTDTQYF
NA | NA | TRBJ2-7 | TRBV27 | TGTGCCAGCAGTTTATCGATGCTAGGCGAGCAGTACTTC | CASSLSMLGEQYF
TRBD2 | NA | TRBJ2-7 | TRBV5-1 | TGCGCCAGCAGCGAGGGACTAGCGGGGAGCTCCTACGAGCAGTACTTC | CASSEGLAGSSYEQYF
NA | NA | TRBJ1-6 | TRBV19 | TGTGCCAGTAGTATGACAGAGGCAACCCTCCACTTT | CASSMTEATLHF
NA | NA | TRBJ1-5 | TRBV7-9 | TGTGCCAGCAGCCTCGGGGGGTTGGGTCAGCCCCAGCATTTT | CASSLGGLGQPQHF
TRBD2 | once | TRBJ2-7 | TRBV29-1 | TGCTTTACCTCGATAGCGGGAGGCCCTCTTTTTTCGGAGGTTGAGGAGCAGTACTTC | CFTSIAGGPLFSEVEEQYF
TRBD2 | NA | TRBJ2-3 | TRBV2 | TGTGCCAGCAGTGTACTAGCGGGCACAGATACGCAGTATTTT | CASSVLAGTDTQYF
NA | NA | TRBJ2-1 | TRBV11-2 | TGTGCCAGCAGCCTTGGCGGGGCACAGTACAATGAGCAGTTCTTC | CASSLGGAQYNEQFF
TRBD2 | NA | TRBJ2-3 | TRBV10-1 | TGCGCCAGCAGTGAGTGGTCGGGAGGAGATACGCAGTATTTT | CASSEWSGGDTQYF
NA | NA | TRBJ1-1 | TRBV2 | TGTGCCGGCAGTGTTGAGAACACTGAAGCTTTCTTT | CAGSVENTEAFF
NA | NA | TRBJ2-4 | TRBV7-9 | TGTGCCAGCAGCTTAGGTGCCATTCAGTACTTC | CASSLGAIQYF
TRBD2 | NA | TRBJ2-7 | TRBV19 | TGTGCCAGTAGCCCGACTAGCGGGGGCTACGAGCAGTACTTC | CASSPTSGGYEQYF
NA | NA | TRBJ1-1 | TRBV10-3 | TGTGCCATCAGGGACCCACCAGGAGATACAGAAGCTTTCTTT | CAIRDPPGDTEAFF
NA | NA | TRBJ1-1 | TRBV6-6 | TGTGCCAGCAGTTACTCGAGCCCAGGTGACACTGAAGCTTTCTTT | CASSYSSPGDTEAFF
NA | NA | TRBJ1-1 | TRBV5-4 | TGTGCCAGCAGTACCACCTTGGGGGTAGGGACTGAAGCTTTCTTT | CASSTTLGVGTEAFF
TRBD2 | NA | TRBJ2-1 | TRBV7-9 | TGTGCCAGCAACTTTCCCGGGGGGTCCTACAATGAGCAGTTCTTC | CASNFPGGSYNEQFF
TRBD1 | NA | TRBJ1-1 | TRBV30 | TGTGCCTGGAGTGCCCAGGGGGGGAACACTGAAGCTTTCTTT | CAWSAQGGNTEAFF
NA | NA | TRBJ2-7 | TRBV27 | TGTGCCAGCAGTTTACAGGGATTCAAGCAGTACTTC | CASSLQGFKQYF
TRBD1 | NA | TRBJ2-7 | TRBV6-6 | TGTGCCAGCACCGTACAGGGGGCTCAGGCCGAGCAGTACTTC | CASTVQGAQAEQYF
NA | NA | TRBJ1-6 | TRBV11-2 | TGTGCCAGCAGGATCGGGGGGTCCTATAATTCACCCCTCCACTTT | CASRIGGSYNSPLHF
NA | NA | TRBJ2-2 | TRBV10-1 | TGCGCCAGCAGTGAAATACCCGGTCGTACCGGGGAGCTGTTTTTT | CASSEIPGRTGELFF
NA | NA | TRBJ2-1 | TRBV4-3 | TGCGCCAGCAGCCCCGACTTAGGGGGAGCATACAATGAGCAGTTCTTC | CASSPDLGGAYNEQFF
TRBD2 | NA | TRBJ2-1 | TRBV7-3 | TGTGCCAGCAGCTTAACGGGAAGGACTAGCGGGGGGAAAAACTACAATGAGCAGTTCTTC | CASSLTGRTSGGKNYNEQFF
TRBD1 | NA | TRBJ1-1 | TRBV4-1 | TGCGCCAGCAGCCCGGGATTCGGGACAGGGGAAGCTTTCTTT | CASSPGFGTGEAFF
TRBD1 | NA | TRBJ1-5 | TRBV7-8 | TGTGCCAGCAGCTTACCCGGACAGGGCTATCAGCCCCAGCATTTT | CASSLPGQGYQPQHF
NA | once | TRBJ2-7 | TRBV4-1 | TGCGCCAGCAGCCATAAGGACTCGACCTCCTACGAGCAGTACTTC | CASSHKDSTSYEQYF